The entry that follows covers one T cell receptor beta chain sequence. Its cognate antigen is unknown. Trimming stripped 0 bases from V and 7 bases from J, with 10 bases between. Germline CDR1 reads SGHTS; CDR2 reads YDEGEE. The CDR3 spans 13 residues. The sample comes from a study of cytomegalovirus exposure and HLA in healthy donors. Study context: Earlier, 150 million to 200 million T cells were analyzed, and approximately 110 million unique TCR beta sequences were found among them.

This PCR relied on a set of 60 Vbeta primers and 13 Jbeta primers. Profiling relied on immunoSEQ multiplex PCR, and the TCRdb table lists in-frame clones only, not all of them. The repertoire holds around 140,000 clones, with 75% to 85% as singletons. General study results and limits: TCR beta chains numbering 164 were designated cytomegalovirus-associated. By HLA locus, TCR association rates varied in a later analysis, with DRB1 showing the most and HLA-C the fewest.

What was sequenced was PBMCs. The source is a male donor in good health and CMV-seronegative. This sequence joins TRBV5-8 and TRBJ1-1, with D unresolved. CDR3 protein: CASSLGSGSEAFF. CDR3 nucleotide sequence: TGTGCCAGCAGCTTGGGATCGGGGAGTGAAGCTTTCTTT. The whole variable domain, remainder taken from reference TRBV5-8 and TRBJ1-1, is EAGVTQSPTHLIKTRGQQATLRCSPISGHTSVYWYQQALGLGLQFLLWYDEGEERNRGNFPPRFSGRQFPNYSSELNVNALELEDSALYLCASSLGSGSEAFFGQGTRLTVV.